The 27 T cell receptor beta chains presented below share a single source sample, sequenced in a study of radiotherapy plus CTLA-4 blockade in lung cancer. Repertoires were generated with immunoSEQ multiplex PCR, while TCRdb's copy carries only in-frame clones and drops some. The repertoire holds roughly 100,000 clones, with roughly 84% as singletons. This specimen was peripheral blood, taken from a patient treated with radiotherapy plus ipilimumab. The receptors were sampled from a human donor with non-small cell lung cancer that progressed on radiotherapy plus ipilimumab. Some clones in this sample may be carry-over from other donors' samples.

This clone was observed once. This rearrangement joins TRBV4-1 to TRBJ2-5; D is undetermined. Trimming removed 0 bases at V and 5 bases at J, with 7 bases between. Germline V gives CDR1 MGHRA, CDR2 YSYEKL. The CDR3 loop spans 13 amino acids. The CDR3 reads CASSQELGETQYF. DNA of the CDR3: TGCGCCAGCAGCCAAGAGCTCGGGGAGACCCAGTACTTC.

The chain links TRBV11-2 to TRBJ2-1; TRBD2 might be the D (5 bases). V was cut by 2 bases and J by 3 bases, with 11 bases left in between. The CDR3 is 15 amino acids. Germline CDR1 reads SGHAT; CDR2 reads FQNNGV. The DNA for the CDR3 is TGTGCCAGCAGCTTATTTGTAGACTACTACAATGAGCAGTTCTTC. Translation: CASSLFVDYYNEQFF.

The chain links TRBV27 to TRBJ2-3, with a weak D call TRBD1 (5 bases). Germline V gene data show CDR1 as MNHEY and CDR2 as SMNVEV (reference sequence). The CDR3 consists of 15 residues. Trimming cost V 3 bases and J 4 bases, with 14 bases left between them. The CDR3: CASSFTRAPPDTQYF. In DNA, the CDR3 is TGTGCCAGCAGTTTTACCAGGGCACCCCCAGATACGCAGTATTTT.

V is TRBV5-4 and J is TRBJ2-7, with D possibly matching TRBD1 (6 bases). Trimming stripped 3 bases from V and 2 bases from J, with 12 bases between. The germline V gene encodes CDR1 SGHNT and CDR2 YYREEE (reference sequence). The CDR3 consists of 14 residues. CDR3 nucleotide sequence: TGTGCCAGCAGCTATACCGACAGGCCCTACGAGCAGTACTTC. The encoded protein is CASSYTDRPYEQYF.

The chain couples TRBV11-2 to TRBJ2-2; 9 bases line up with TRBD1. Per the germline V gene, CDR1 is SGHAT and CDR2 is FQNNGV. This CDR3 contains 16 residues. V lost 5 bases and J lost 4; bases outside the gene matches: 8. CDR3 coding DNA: TGTGCCAGCAGCCCGGCCGTGACAGGGGGCACCGGGGAGCTGTTTTTT. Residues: CASSPAVTGGTGELFF.

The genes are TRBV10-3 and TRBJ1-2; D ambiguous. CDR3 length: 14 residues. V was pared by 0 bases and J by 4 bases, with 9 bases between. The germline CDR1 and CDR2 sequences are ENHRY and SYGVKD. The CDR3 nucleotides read TGTGCCATCAGTGAGTCGGGCTTTGGCTATGGCTACACCTTC. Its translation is CAISESGFGYGYTF.

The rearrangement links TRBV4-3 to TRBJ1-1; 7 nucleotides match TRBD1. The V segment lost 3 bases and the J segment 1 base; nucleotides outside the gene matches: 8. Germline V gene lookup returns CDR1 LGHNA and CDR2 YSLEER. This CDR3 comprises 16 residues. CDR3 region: CASSQGHGTANTEAFF. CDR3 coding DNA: TGCGCCAGCAGCCAGGGGCATGGGACAGCGAACACTGAAGCTTTCTTT.

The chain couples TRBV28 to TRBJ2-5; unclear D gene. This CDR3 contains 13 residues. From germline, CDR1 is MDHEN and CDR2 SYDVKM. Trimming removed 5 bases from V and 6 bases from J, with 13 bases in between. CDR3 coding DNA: TGTGCCAGCAGTCTCCGAGTCGGTCAGACCCAGTACTTC. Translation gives CASSLRVGQTQYF.

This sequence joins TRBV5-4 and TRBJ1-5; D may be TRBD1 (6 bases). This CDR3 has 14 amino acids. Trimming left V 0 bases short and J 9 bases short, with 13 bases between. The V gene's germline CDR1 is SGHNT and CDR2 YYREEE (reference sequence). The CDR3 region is CASSLGGGGTPQHF. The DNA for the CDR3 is TGTGCCAGCAGCTTGGGAGGGGGTGGGACGCCCCAGCATTTT.

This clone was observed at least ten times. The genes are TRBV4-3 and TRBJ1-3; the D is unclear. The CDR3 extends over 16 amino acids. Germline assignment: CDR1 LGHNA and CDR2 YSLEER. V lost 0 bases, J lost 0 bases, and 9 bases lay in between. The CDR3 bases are TGCGCCAGCAGCCAAGATAGGGCCGTCTCTGGAAACACCATATATTTT. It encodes CASSQDRAVSGNTIYF.

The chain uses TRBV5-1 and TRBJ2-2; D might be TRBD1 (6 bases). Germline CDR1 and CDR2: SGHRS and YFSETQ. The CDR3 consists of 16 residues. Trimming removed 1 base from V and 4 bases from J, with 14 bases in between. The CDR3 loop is CASSLRLGQITGELFF. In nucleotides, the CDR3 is TGCGCCAGCAGCTTGCGTCTCGGACAGATCACCGGGGAGCTGTTTTTT.

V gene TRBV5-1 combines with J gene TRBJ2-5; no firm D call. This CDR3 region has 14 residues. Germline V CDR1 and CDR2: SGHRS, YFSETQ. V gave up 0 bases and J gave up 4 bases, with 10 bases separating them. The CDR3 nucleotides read TGCGCCAGCAGCTTGGAAAGGACGGGAGAGACCCAGTACTTC. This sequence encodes CASSLERTGETQYF. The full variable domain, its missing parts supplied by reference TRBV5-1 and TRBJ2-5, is KAGVTQTPRYLIKTRGQQVTLSCSPISGHRSVSWYQQTPGQGLQFLFEYFSETQRNKGNFPGRFSGRQFSNSRSEMNVSTLELGDSALYLCASSLERTGETQYFGPGTRLLVL.

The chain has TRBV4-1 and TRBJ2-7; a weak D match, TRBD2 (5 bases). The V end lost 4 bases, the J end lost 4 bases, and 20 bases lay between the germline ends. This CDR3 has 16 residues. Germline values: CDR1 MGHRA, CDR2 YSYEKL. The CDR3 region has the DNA TGCGCCAGCAGCCCTCAACCCTCCACAGCGGTATACGAGCAGTACTTC. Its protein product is CASSPQPSTAVYEQYF.

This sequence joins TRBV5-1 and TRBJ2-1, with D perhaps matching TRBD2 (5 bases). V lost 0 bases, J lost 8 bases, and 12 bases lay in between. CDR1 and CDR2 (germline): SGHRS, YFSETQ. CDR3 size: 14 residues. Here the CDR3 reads CASSLVAGTDEQFF. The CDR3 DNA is TGCGCCAGCAGCTTGGTGGCGGGTACGGATGAGCAGTTCTTC.

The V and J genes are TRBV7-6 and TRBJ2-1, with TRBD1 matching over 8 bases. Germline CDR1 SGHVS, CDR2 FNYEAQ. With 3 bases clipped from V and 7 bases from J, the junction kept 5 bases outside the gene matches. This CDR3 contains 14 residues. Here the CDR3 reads CASSLDTGGNEQFF. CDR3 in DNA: TGTGCCAGCAGCTTGGATACAGGGGGTAATGAGCAGTTCTTC.

CDR3 DNA sequence: TGTGCCAGCTCACTCGGACAGGTCGCAACTAATGAAAAACTGTTTTTT. It specifies CASSLGQVATNEKLFF. The chain employs TRBV18 and TRBJ1-4; TRBD1 matches 7 bases. V trimming: 4 bases; J trimming: 0 bases; junction bases outside the gene matches: 5. The CDR3 is 16 amino acids. The V gene's germline CDR1 is KGHSH and CDR2 LQKENI.

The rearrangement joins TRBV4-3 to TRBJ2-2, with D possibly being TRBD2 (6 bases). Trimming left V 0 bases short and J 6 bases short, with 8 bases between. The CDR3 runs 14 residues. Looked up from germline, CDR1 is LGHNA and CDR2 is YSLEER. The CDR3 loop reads CASSQEAGSGELFF. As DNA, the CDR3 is TGCGCCAGCAGCCAAGAGGCGGGGTCCGGGGAGCTGTTTTTT.

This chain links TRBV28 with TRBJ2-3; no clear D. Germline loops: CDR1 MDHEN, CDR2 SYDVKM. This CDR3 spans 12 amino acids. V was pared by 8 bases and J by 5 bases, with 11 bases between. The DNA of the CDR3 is TGTGCCAGCCGAGTATTCGGAGATACGCAGTATTTT. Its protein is CASRVFGDTQYF.

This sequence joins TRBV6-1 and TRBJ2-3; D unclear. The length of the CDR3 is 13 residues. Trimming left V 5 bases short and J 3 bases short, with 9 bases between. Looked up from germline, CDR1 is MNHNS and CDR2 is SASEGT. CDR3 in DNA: TGTGCCAGCAGTTCGTTGGAAACAGATACGCAGTATTTT. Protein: CASSSLETDTQYF.

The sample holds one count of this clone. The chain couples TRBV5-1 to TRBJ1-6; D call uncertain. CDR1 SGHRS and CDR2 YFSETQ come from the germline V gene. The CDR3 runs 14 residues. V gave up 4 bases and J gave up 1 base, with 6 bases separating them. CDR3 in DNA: TGCGCCAGCAGCCTGGAGTCCTATAATTCACCCCTCCACTTT. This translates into CASSLESYNSPLHF.

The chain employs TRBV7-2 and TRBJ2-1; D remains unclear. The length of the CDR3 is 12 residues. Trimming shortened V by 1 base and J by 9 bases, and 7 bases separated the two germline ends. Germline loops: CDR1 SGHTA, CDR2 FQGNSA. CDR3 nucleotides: TGTGCCAGCAGCTTAGAATCTAGTGAGCAGTTCTTC. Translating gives CASSLESSEQFF. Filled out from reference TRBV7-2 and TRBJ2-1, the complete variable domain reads GAGVSQSPSNKVTEKGKDVELRCDPISGHTALYWYRQSLGQGLEFLIYFQGNSAPDKSGLPSDRFSAERTGGSVSTLTIQRTQQEDSAVYLCASSLESSEQFFGPGTRLTVL.

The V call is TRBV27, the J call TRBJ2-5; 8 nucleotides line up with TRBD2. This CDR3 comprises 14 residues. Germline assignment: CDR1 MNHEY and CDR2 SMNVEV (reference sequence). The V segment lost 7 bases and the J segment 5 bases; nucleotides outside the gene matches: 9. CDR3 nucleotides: TGTGCCAGCAAGGACGGGGGGGCCGGGGAGACCCAGTACTTC. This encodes CASKDGGAGETQYF.

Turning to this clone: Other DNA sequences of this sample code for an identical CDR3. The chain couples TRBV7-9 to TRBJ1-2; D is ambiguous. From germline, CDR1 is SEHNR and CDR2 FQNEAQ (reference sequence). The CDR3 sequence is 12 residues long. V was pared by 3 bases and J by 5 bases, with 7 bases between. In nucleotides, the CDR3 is TGTGCCAGCAGCTTGGAAGGGTATGGCTACACCTTC. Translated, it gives CASSLEGYGYTF.

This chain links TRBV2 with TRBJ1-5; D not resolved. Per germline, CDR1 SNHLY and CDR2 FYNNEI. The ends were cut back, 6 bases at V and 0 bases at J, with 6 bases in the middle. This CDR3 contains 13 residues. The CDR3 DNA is TGTGCCAGCAGGGTCGATAGCAATCAGCCCCAGCATTTT. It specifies CASRVDSNQPQHF. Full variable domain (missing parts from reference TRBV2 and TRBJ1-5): EPEVTQTPSHQVTQMGQEVILRCVPISNHLYFYWYRQILGQKVEFLVSFYNNEISEKSEIFDDQFSVERPDGSNFTLKIRSTKLEDSAMYFCASRVDSNQPQHFGDGTRLSIL.

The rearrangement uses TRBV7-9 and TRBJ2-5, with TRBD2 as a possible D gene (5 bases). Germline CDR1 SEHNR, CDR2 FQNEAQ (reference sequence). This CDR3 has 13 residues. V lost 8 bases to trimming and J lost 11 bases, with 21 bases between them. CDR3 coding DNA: TGTGCCAGCTCTGAAACCGGGTCCCGGGGTCAGTACTTC. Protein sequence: CASSETGSRGQYF.

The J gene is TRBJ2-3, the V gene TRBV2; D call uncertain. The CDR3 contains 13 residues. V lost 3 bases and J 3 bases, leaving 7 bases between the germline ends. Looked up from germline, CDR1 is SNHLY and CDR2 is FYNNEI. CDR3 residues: CASSDEATDTQYF. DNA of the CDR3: TGTGCCAGCAGTGATGAGGCGACAGATACGCAGTATTTT.

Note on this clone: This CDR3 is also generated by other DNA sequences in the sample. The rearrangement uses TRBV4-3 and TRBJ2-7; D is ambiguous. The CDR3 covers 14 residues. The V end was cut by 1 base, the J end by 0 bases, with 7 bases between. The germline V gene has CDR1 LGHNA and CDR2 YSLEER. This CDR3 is CASSQGQASYEQYF. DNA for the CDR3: TGCGCCAGCAGCCAAGGGCAGGCCTCCTACGAGCAGTACTTC.